This TCR beta chain was obtained from a study of shared clonotypes between healthy human individuals. Profiling relied on immunoSEQ multiplex PCR, and the TCRdb table lists in-frame clones only, not all of them. Seen here are 1.4 million to 1.5 million clones, 95% to 97% observed once, and the top ten hold over 1%. As to this clone: Antigen unknown.

Study results and limitations: Naive CD4 clonotypes overlapped across a handful of donors at about 5.2%. Relative to memory subsets, naive subsets generally showed larger estimated richness.

V was clipped by 1 base and J by 4 bases; unmatched bases: 9. Germline-derived CDR1 and CDR2 are LGHNA and YSLEER. The CDR3 consists of 16 residues. This sequence joins TRBV4-3 and TRBJ1-2, with 7 positions matching TRBD1. Sequencing was done on a sample of naive CD4+ T cells sorted from blood. Subset reported: CD45RA+ positively selected. The origin of this receptor is a young man in good health. In DNA form, the CDR3 reads TGCGCCAGCAGCCAAGGCGACAGGGTGAGCGTCTATGGCTACACCTTC. This codes for CASSQGDRVSVYGYTF.